These T cell receptor beta chains were read from a single sample in a study of long-term antiretroviral therapy in people with HIV. The assay was immunoSEQ multiplex PCR, and TCRdb's table has in-frame clones only and misses some. The table has 13,000 to 15,000 clones, 77% seen once. Sequencing was performed on unsorted PBMCs, taken 1.3 years before starting antiretroviral therapy. These TCRs come from a man aged 35 to 55 with HIV. CDR3s include the opening cysteine and the closing phenylalanine or tryptophan. A D gene is named only where the DNA matches it firmly. Not every row has a clone size; where given, it reads once, few, many or a size class.

.	.	TRBV2	TRBJ2-5	CASNSGETQYF	TGTGCCAGCAATTCGGGAGAGACCCAGTACTTC
.	.	TRBV21-1	TRBJ1-5	CASSKFLRNQPQHF	TGTGCCAGCAGCAAGTTCCTCCGGAATCAGCCCCAGCATTTT
.	TRBD1	TRBV6-1	TRBJ2-3	CASRMGQGRTDTQYF	TGTGCCAGCAGGATGGGACAGGGGAGAACAGATACGCAGTATTTT
.	.	TRBV27	TRBJ1-2	CASRDKYGYTF	TGTGCCAGCAGGGATAAATATGGCTACACCTTC
.	.	TRBV4-1	TRBJ1-1	CASSQTTENTEAFF	TGCGCCAGCAGCCAAACGACGGAGAACACTGAAGCTTTCTTT
once	.	TRBV5-6	TRBJ2-3	CASSFLESGGKLTDTQYF	TGTGCCAGCAGCTTCCTGGAGTCAGGGGGGAAGCTGACAGATACGCAGTATTTT
.	.	TRBV5-4	TRBJ2-6	CASSAGGGAAGANVLTF	TGTGCCAGCAGCGCCGGTGGGGGGGCGGCTGGGGCCAACGTCCTGACTTTC
.	TRBD1	TRBV19	TRBJ1-2	CATLQDRFSYGYTF	TGTGCCACCCTCCAGGACAGGTTTTCCTATGGCTACACCTTC
.	TRBD1	TRBV7-2	TRBJ2-7	CASSVGTGGKQYF	TGTGCCAGCAGCGTGGGGACAGGGGGGAAGCAGTACTTC
.	.	TRBV7-9	TRBJ1-1	CASSSHPQGGAFF	TGTGCCAGCAGCTCCCATCCACAGGGAGGAGCTTTCTTT
.	.	TRBV5-1	TRBJ1-2	CASSLTITQGNYGYTF	TGCGCCAGCAGCTTGACGATAACTCAGGGTAACTATGGCTACACCTTC
.	.	TRBV7-9	TRBJ2-3	CASSLLEGSRTDTQYF	TGTGCCAGCAGCTTACTAGAGGGAAGTAGAACAGATACGCAGTATTTT
once	TRBD2	TRBV5-8	TRBJ2-2	CASSLYVAGTGELFF	TGTGCCAGCAGCTTGTATGTAGCGGGGACCGGGGAGCTGTTTTTT
large	.	TRBV19	TRBJ2-5	CASSMRTEPQETQYF	TGTGCCAGTAGTATGAGGACAGAGCCCCAAGAGACCCAGTACTTC
once	TRBD1	TRBV4-1	TRBJ1-3	CASSPTGGNTIYF	TGCGCCAGCAGTCCGACAGGGGGAAACACCATATATTTT
.	.	TRBV7-3	TRBJ1-1	CASSLYGNTEAFF	TGTGCCAGCAGCTTATACGGGAACACTGAAGCTTTCTTT
.	.	TRBV9	TRBJ1-5	CASSPTDVNIQPQHF	TGTGCCAGCAGCCCGACGGACGTGAACATTCAGCCCCAGCATTTT
.	.	TRBV18	TRBJ2-3	CASSPGADTQYF	TGTGCCAGCTCACCGGGTGCGGATACGCAGTATTTT
once	.	TRBV12-5	TRBJ1-2	CASGPPSSNYGYTF	TGTGCTAGTGGTCCTCCGAGTTCTAACTATGGCTACACCTTC
.	.	TRBV7-9	TRBJ2-5	CASSLSGGGGETQYF	TGTGCCAGCAGCTTAAGTGGCGGGGGCGGGGAGACCCAGTACTTC
.	TRBD1	TRBV6-6	TRBJ2-3	CASRGTGGSTDTQYF	TGTGCCAGCAGGGGAACAGGGGGCAGCACAGATACGCAGTATTTT
.	.	TRBV7-4	TRBJ1-3	CAGGHGLRVLCSGNTIYF	TGTGCCGGTGGACACGGGTTAAGAGTGCTCTGCTCTGGAAACACCATATATTTT
few	.	TRBV18	TRBJ1-5	CASSPGQSHQPQHF	TGTGCCAGCTCCCCAGGACAGAGCCATCAGCCCCAGCATTTT
.	.	TRBV9	TRBJ1-5	CASSSGTDSNQPQHF	TGTGCCAGCAGCAGCGGGACTGATAGCAATCAGCCCCAGCATTTT
few	.	TRBV28	TRBJ1-2	CASSPAADGYTF	TGTGCCAGCAGTCCGGCAGCGGATGGCTACACCTTC
.	TRBD2	TRBV2	TRBJ2-7	CASRSGGKSSYEQYF	TGTGCCAGCAGGAGCGGGGGAAAAAGCTCCTACGAGCAGTACTTC
once	.	TRBV18	TRBJ1-5	CASSPGHSNQPQHF	TGTGCCAGCTCACCTGGACACAGCAATCAGCCCCAGCATTTT
.	.	TRBV19	TRBJ1-2	CASSMTVLSGYGYTF	TGTGCCAGTAGTATGACGGTCCTCTCCGGGTATGGCTACACCTTC